This T cell receptor beta chain was recovered during a study of T cell responses to AZD1222 COVID-19 vaccine. Study-level results: Most donors were white British, females outnumbered males, and clonal diversity was possibly underestimated. In all cases, repertoires were sampled only after the peak T cell response. Dominant CD4 TCR responses targeted spike regions 160-218 and 743-854.

Sequencing was performed with immunoSEQ multiplex PCR; in TCRdb, only in-frame clones are kept and a portion is missing. The profile shows around 180,000 clones, 70% to 90% of them singletons. Concerning this clone itself: Its antigen remains unidentified.

There are 14 residues in the CDR3. The trim removed 4 bases at V and 7 bases at J, leaving 3 bases unmatched. CDR1 LNHDA and CDR2 SQIVND come from the germline V gene (reference sequence). The receptor's source is an adult in good health. This chain uses TRBV19 with TRBJ2-1; 11 bases agree with TRBD1. Sequencing used peripheral blood, obtained on day 0 of AZD1222 vaccination. The chain's CDR3 is CASSNGQGANEQFF. CDR3 sequence (DNA): TGTGCCAGTAGTAACGGACAGGGGGCAAATGAGCAGTTCTTC.